This passage covers 19 T cell receptor beta chains from one sample sequenced in a study of shared clonotypes between healthy human individuals. Sequencing was performed with immunoSEQ multiplex PCR; in TCRdb, only in-frame clones are kept and a portion is missing. The sample has approximately 2,000,000 clones, 92% seen once. Source material: naive CD4+ T cells from PBMCs. Stated subset: CD45RA+ positively selected. These receptors originate from a man aged 18 to 29 in good health. Some clones in this sample may be carry-over from other donors' samples.

V is TRBV7-9 and J is TRBJ2-1, with 7 bases aligning to TRBD2. Germline values: CDR1 SEHNR, CDR2 FQNEAQ (reference sequence). The CDR3 contains 15 residues. The CDR3 bases are TGTGCAAATGGGGCTAGCGGAGAGCCCTACAATGAGCAGTTCTTC. Translation: CANGASGEPYNEQFF.

Remarks on this clone: At one end, the junction sequence differs from germline, possibly due to a read error. V gene TRBV6-1 combines with J gene TRBJ2-2; 7 bases are shared with TRBD2. The CDR3 is 15 residues long. Germline CDR1 and CDR2: MNHNS and SASEGT. CDR3 in DNA: TGTGCCAGCAGGGAAGCGGGAACGAACACCGGGGAGCTGTTTTTT. Protein product: CASREAGTNTGELFF.

The genes are TRBV7-9 and TRBJ2-7; D tentatively fits TRBD1 or TRBD2 (5 bases each). Germline CDR1 reads SEHNR; CDR2 reads FQNEAQ (reference sequence). The CDR3 covers 16 residues. V lost 4 bases and J lost 2, with 18 bases in between. CDR3 sequence: CASSSVGTRPPYEQYF. The CDR3 DNA follows: TGTGCCAGCAGCTCCGTCGGGACGCGACCGCCCTACGAGCAGTACTTC.

The rearrangement joins TRBV5-1 to TRBJ2-2; D gene ambiguous. The CDR3 length is 16 residues. Germline-derived CDR1 and CDR2 are SGHRS and YFSETQ. With 4 bases removed from V and 0 bases from J, the gap between germline ends came to 13 bases. CDR3 residues: CASSLLQTSNTGELFF. In DNA, the CDR3 is TGCGCCAGCAGCCTACTTCAGACATCGAACACCGGGGAGCTGTTTTTT.

This sequence joins TRBV18 and TRBJ2-7; D could derive from TRBD1 or TRBD2 (7 bases each). The CDR3 extends over 12 amino acids. The germline V gene encodes CDR1 KGHSH and CDR2 LQKENI. The germline V and J ends were trimmed by 4 bases and 9 bases, with 13 bases remaining between them. CDR3 residues: CASSLDREGQYF. In DNA, the CDR3 is TGTGCCAGCTCACTTGACAGGGAGGGGCAGTACTTC.

The chain combines TRBV27 with TRBJ2-1; possibly TRBD2 for D (5 bases). The V end was cut by 7 bases, the J end by 4 bases, with 14 bases between. The CDR3 has 14 residues. Germline CDR1 is MNHEY and CDR2 is SMNVEV (reference sequence). DNA for the CDR3: TGTGCCAGCAACCCGGCTAGCAGGTACAATGAGCAGTTCTTC. Its translation: CASNPASRYNEQFF.

In nucleotides, the CDR3 is TGTGCCATCGGGCCGGGACAGGGGGCTCTTAGCAATCAGCCCCAGCATTTT. Amino acid sequence: CAIGPGQGALSNQPQHF. The chain carries TRBV10-3 and TRBJ1-5; 12 bases align to TRBD1. Trimming took 8 bases from V and 0 from J; bases not matched to a gene: 8. Germline V gene sequence: CDR1 ENHRY, CDR2 SYGVKD. This CDR3 region has 17 residues.

V and J are TRBV7-9 and TRBJ2-3, with D unclear. The germline CDR1 and CDR2 sequences are SEHNR and FQNEAQ (reference sequence). Trimming left V 11 bases short and J 0 bases short, with 12 bases between. The CDR3 contains 13 residues. The CDR3 sequence is CAPGRASTDTQYF. As DNA, the CDR3 is TGTGCCCCTGGGCGTGCTAGCACAGATACGCAGTATTTT. Full variable domain (missing parts from reference TRBV7-9 and TRBJ2-3): DTGVSQNPRHKITKRGQNVTFRCDPISEHNRLYWYRQTLGQGPEFLTYFQNEAQLEKSRLLSDRFSAERPKGSFSTLEIQRTEQGDSAMYLCAPGRASTDTQYFGPGTRLTVL.

This chain connects TRBV29-1 to TRBJ2-3; the match to TRBD2 covers 10 bases. V trimming: 1 base; J trimming: 4 bases; junction bases outside the gene matches: 5. The CDR3 totals 15 residues. Germline V gene data show CDR1 as SQVTM and CDR2 as ANQGSEA. The CDR3 loop is CSVEASGSRADTQYF. CDR3 DNA: TGCAGCGTTGAAGCTAGCGGGAGTAGGGCAGATACGCAGTATTTT.

This chain connects TRBV28 to TRBJ1-2, with D perhaps matching TRBD1 (5 bases). Deletions cut 4 bases from V and 3 bases from J, with 15 bases between. The CDR3 sequence is 15 residues long. Germline V lookup: CDR1 MDHEN, CDR2 SYDVKM. The chain's CDR3 is CASSWTGLQDYGYTF. The DNA of the CDR3 is TGTGCCAGCAGTTGGACGGGACTTCAGGACTATGGCTACACCTTC.

This chain uses TRBV19 with TRBJ2-1; 12 nucleotides align to TRBD2. With 8 bases clipped from V and 0 bases from J, the junction kept 2 bases outside the gene matches. CDR3 size: 15 residues. The germline gives CDR1 LNHDA, CDR2 SQIVND (reference sequence). CDR3: CASATSGGSYNEQFF. The CDR3 bases are TGTGCCAGTGCGACTAGCGGGGGCTCCTACAATGAGCAGTTCTTC.

This chain joins TRBV7-8 and TRBJ2-3, with 8 positions matching TRBD2. Trimming took 5 bases from V and 4 from J; bases not matched to a gene: 14. CDR1 and CDR2 from the germline V gene are SGHVS and FQNEAQ. CDR3 length equals 17 residues. The CDR3 nucleotides read TGTGCCAGCAGCACACGACTAGAAGCGGGAGCTTCAGATACGCAGTATTTT. This translates into CASSTRLEAGASDTQYF.

The chain uses TRBV6-5 and TRBJ2-5; 7 positions match TRBD1. Germline trimming cut 6 bases from V and 5 bases from J; bases unmatched to any gene: 6. The CDR3 is 13 amino acids. Germline V gene data show CDR1 as MNHEY and CDR2 as SVGAGI. The CDR3 sequence is CASRETGLETQYF. DNA for the CDR3: TGTGCCAGCAGAGAGACAGGGTTGGAGACCCAGTACTTC.

J is TRBJ2-2 and V is TRBV4-2; D call uncertain. This CDR3 region has 14 residues. V was clipped by 0 bases and J by 2 bases, with 4 bases between them. Germline V CDR1 and CDR2: LGHNA, YNFKEQ. CDR3 amino acids: CASSQEVNTGELFF. CDR3 nucleotide sequence: TGTGCCAGCAGCCAAGAAGTAAACACCGGGGAGCTGTTTTTT.

V and J are TRBV7-3 and TRBJ2-6, with TRBD1 identical over 7 bases. CDR1 and CDR2 from the germline V gene are SGHTA and FQGTGA. The J segment lost 4 bases and the V segment lost 6 bases, leaving 6 bases of the junction unmatched. CDR3 size: 15 residues. CDR3 DNA sequence: TGTGCCAGCAGGCTAACAGGGGCCGGGGCCAACGTCCTGACTTTC. This gives the protein CASRLTGAGANVLTF.

The chain recombines TRBV6-5 with TRBJ2-7; TRBD2 aligns across 9 bases. Germline CDR1 reads MNHEY; CDR2 reads SVGAGI. This CDR3 has 13 amino acids. V lost 8 bases to trimming and J lost 6 bases; unmatched junction nucleotides: 8. CDR3 nucleotide sequence: TGTGCCAGCCGTGGTAGCGGGAGATCCGAGCAGTACTTC. It encodes CASRGSGRSEQYF.

The chain carries TRBV30 and TRBJ2-1, with 12 bases identical to TRBD2. Germline CDR1 is GTSNPN and CDR2 is SVGIG (reference sequence). After removal of 1 base from V and 3 bases from J, the junction contained 19 bases not matched to a gene. This CDR3 spans 21 amino acids. The CDR3 nucleotides are TGTGCCTGGAGTGATTACGGAACTAGCGGGAGGTCGTTGGGTTTCTACAATGAGCAGTTCTTC. This gives the protein CAWSDYGTSGRSLGFYNEQFF. Variable domain in full (rest from reference TRBV30 and TRBJ2-1): SQTIHQWPATLVQPVGSPLSLECTVEGTSNPNLYWYRQAAGRGLQLLFYSVGIGQISSEVPQNLSASRPQDRQFILSSKKLLLSDSGFYLCAWSDYGTSGRSLGFYNEQFFGPGTRLTVL.

This chain links TRBV6-1 with TRBJ2-3, with TRBD1 matching over 11 bases. The trim removed 2 bases at V and 5 bases at J, leaving 3 bases unmatched. The germline gives CDR1 MNHNS, CDR2 SASEGT. The CDR3 totals 15 residues. The CDR3 DNA reads TGTGCCAGCAGTGAAAAGGGACAGGGGGGAGATACGCAGTATTTT. It yields the protein CASSEKGQGGDTQYF.

The J gene is TRBJ1-2, the V gene TRBV14, with D tentatively TRBD1 (5 bases). This CDR3 has 13 amino acids. Germline CDR1 reads SGHDN; CDR2 reads FVKESK. Trimming took 3 bases from V and 4 from J, leaving 9 bases between them. CDR3 residues: CASSQTQGYGYTF. In DNA form, the CDR3 reads TGTGCCAGCAGCCAGACCCAGGGCTATGGCTACACCTTC.